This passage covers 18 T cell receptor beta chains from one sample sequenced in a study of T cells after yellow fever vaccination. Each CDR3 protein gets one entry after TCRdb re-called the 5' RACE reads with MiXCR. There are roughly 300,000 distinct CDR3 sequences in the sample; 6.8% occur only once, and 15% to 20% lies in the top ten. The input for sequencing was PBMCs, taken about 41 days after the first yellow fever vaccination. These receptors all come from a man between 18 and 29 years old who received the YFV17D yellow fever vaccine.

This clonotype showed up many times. The DNA for the CDR3 is TGTGCCAGCATCCAGCGGGGGGGCCAAGAGACCCAGTACTTC. Translated: CASIQRGGQETQYF. This chain joins TRBV6-1 and TRBJ2-5; TRBD2 matches at 10 bases. V dropped 7 bases and J dropped 1; count of bases not matched to a gene: 3. Germline CDR1 reads MNHNS; CDR2 reads SASEGT. The CDR3 covers 14 residues.

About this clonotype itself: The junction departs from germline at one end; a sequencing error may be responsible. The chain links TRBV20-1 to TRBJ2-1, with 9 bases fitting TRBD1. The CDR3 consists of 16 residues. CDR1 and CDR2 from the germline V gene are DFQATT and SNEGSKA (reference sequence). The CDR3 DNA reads TGCTGTGCTAGAGATGTGGGACAGGGAAGGTACAATGAGCAGTTCTTC. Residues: CCARDVGQGRYNEQFF.

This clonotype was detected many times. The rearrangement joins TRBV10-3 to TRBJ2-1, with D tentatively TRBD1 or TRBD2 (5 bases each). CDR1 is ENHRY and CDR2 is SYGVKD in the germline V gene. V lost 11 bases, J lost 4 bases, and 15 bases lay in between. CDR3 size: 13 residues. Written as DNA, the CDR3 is TGTGCCTCCCTCGGGACGCCTTACAATGAGCAGTTCTTC. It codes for CASLGTPYNEQFF.

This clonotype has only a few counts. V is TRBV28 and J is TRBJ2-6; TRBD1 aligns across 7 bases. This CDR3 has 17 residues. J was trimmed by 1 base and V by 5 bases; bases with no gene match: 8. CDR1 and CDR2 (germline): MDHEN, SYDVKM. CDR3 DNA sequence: TGTGCCAGCAGTCCAGGGGGAATTGGTTCTGGGGCCAACGTCCTGACTTTC. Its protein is CASSPGGIGSGANVLTF.

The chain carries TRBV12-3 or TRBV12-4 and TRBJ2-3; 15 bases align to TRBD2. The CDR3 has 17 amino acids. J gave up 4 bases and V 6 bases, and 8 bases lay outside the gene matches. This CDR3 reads CASRRTSGGASSDTQYF. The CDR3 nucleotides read TGTGCCAGCAGACGGACTAGCGGGGGGGCTAGTTCAGATACGCAGTATTTT.

The CDR3 spells CASSPSGGGHYYEQYF. CDR3 sequence (DNA): TGTGCCAGCAGCCCCTCTGGCGGGGGGCACTACTACGAGCAGTACTTC. The V and J genes are TRBV7-9 and TRBJ2-7; 8 bases align to TRBD2. Unmatched junction bases numbered 12, after V lost 5 bases and J lost 3 bases. This CDR3 contains 16 residues. Germline CDR1 reads SEHNR; CDR2 reads FQNEAQ (reference sequence).

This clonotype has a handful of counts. The CDR3 is CASSPGQGIYNEQFF. The CDR3, as DNA: TGCGCCAGCAGCCCTGGACAGGGCATCTACAATGAGCAGTTCTTC. The chain uses TRBV4-1 and TRBJ2-1, with 8 positions matching TRBD1. The CDR3 extends over 15 amino acids. In germline, CDR1 is MGHRA, CDR2 YSYEKL. V dropped 4 bases and J dropped 3; count of bases not matched to a gene: 5.

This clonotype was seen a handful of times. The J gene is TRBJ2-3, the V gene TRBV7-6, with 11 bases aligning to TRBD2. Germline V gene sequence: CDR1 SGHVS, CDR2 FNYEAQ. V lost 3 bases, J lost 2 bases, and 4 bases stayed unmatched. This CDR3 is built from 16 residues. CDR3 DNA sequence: TGTGCCAGCAGCTTTGGTAGCGGGGGGGACACAGATACGCAGTATTTT. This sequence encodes CASSFGSGGDTDTQYF.

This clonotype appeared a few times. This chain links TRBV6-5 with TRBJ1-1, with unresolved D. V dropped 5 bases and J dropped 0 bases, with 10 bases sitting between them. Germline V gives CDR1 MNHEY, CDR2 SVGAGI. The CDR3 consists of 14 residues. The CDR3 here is CASSLQTLNTEAFF. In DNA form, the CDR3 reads TGTGCCAGCAGTCTACAGACTTTGAACACTGAAGCTTTCTTT.

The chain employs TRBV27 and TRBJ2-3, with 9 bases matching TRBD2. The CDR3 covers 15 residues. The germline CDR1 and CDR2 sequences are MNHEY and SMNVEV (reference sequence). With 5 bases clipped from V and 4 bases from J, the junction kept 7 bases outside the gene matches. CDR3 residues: CASSTAGGWADTQYF. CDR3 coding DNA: TGTGCCAGCAGTACTGCGGGGGGGTGGGCAGATACGCAGTATTTT.

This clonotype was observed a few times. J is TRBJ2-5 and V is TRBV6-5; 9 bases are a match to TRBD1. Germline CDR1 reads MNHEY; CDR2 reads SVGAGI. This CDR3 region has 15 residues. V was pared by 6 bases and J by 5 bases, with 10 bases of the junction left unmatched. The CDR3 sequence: CASSYLTGGSETQYF. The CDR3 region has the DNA TGTGCCAGCAGCTACCTGACAGGGGGTTCCGAGACCCAGTACTTC.

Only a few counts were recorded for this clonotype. The CDR3 is CASRMTGNYGYTF. The CDR3 DNA reads TGTGCCAGCCGAATGACAGGGAACTATGGCTACACCTTC. The J gene is TRBJ1-2, the V gene TRBV12-3 or TRBV12-4, with TRBD1 matching 7 bases. This CDR3 is 13 amino acids long. J gave up 2 bases and V 8 bases, and 5 bases lay outside the gene matches.

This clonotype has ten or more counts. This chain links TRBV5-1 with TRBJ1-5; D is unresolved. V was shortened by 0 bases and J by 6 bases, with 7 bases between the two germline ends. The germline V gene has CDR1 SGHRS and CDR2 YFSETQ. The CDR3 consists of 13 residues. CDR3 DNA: TGCGCCAGCAGCTTGGATTTTGGTCAGCCCCAGCATTTT. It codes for CASSLDFGQPQHF.

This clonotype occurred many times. The CDR3 loop reads CATSDWTNTGELFF. The CDR3 DNA is TGTGCCACCAGTGATTGGACGAACACCGGGGAGCTGTTTTTT. The rearrangement uses TRBV24-1 and TRBJ2-2; D gene ambiguous. Trimming stripped 2 bases from V and 0 bases from J, with 3 bases between. Germline V gene data show CDR1 as KGHDR and CDR2 as SFDVKD. The CDR3 has 14 residues.

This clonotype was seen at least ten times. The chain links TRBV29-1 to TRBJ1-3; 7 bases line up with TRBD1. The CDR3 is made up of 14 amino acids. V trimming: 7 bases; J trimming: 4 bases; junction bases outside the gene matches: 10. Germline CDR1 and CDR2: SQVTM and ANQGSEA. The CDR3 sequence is CSARQGLSGNTIYF. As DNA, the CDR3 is TGCAGCGCCAGACAGGGACTTTCGGGAAACACCATATATTTT. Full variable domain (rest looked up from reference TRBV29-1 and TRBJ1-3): SAVISQKPSRDICQRGTSLTIQCQVDSQVTMMFWYRQQPGQSLTLIATANQGSEATYESGFVIDKFPISRPNLTFSTLTVSNMSPEDSSIYLCSARQGLSGNTIYFGEGSWLTVV.

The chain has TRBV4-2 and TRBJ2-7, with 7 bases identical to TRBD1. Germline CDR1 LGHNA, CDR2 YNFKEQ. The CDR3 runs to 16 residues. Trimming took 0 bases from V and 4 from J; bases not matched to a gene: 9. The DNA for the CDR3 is TGTGCCAGCAGCCAAGACGAGGGGGCCACTGGGTACGAGCAGTACTTC. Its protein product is CASSQDEGATGYEQYF.

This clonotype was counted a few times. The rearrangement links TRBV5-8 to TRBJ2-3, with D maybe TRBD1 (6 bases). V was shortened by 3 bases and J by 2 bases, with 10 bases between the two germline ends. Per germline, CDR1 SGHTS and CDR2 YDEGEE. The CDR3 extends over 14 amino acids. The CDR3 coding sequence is TGTGCCAGCAGCTCGGGACAACTCACAGATACGCAGTATTTT. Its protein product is CASSSGQLTDTQYF.

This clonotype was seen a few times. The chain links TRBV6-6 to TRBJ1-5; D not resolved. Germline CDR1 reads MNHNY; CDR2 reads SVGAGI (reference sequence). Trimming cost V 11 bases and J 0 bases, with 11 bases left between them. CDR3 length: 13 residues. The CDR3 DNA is TGTGCCTGGGCGGATTATAGCAATCAGCCCCAGCATTTT. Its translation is CAWADYSNQPQHF.